Detailed here is one TCR beta chain. Amplification of TCR beta CDR3 regions used RNA as the template. TCR CDR3 regions were first amplified by RT-PCR with HTBI primers. In TCRdb, the multiplex PCR reads were re-called with MiXCR into one record per CDR3 protein. The sample lists approximately 610,000 distinct CDR3 sequences; approximately 14% were seen once. The data derive from a study of T cells in Graves' hyperthyroidism and ophthalmopathy. This CDR3 spans 16 amino acids. Germline CDR1 KGHDR, CDR2 SFDVKD. V lost 9 bases to trimming and J lost 4 bases; unmatched junction nucleotides: 10. This TCR derives from a woman between 40 and 50 years old with Graves' ophthalmopathy. The material sequenced was blood. The chain carries TRBV24-1 and TRBJ2-5; 13 bases map to TRBD2. The CDR3 spells CATASLLAGGGETQYF. The CDR3, as DNA: TGTGCCACCGCCTCGCTACTAGCGGGAGGGGGAGAGACCCAGTACTTC.